This entry is about one T cell receptor (beta chain). Its antigen is undetermined. Clones were sequenced by immunoSEQ multiplex PCR, and TCRdb holds only the in-frame ones, with some missing. The data show 55,000 to 75,000 clones, roughly nine tenths seen once. In germline, CDR1 is SQVTM, CDR2 ANQGSEA. V lost 6 bases and J 1 base, leaving 12 bases between the germline ends. The CDR3 is 13 residues long. This entry belongs to a study of T cells in localized non-small cell lung cancer. Study-level findings and limits: Uninvolved adjacent lung had the highest recorded T cell clonality, with tumor below it. Higher adjacent-lung clonality was associated with shorter survival. A median around 57 of the top 100 tumor clones appeared in adjacent lung. Sequencing involved a lone tumor region, leaving heterogeneity possible.

The sequences come from peripheral blood, collected before any cancer treatment. The TCR was taken from a male donor at least 60 years old with stage III squamous cell lung carcinoma. This sequence joins TRBV29-1 and TRBJ2-5; unclear D gene. The DNA for the CDR3 is TGCAGCGTAAAGAACCGGGTCCAAGAGACCCAGTACTTC. Translation: CSVKNRVQETQYF.